Following are 2 T cell receptor beta chains from one sample sequenced in a study of blood T cells in healthy people across ages. It was with a sample-barcoded 5' primer and a J-beta primer mix that a second PCR of roughly 7 to 12 cycles was run. MiXCR was run by TCRdb on the 5' RACE reads, yielding one entry per CDR3 protein. Here the sample spans over 1,300,000 distinct CDR3 sequences, approximately 59% being singletons. Input material: blood. The receptors were sampled from a man aged 18 to 30 in good health.

The rearrangement uses TRBV29-1 and TRBJ1-5; 9 nucleotides align to TRBD1. Trimming removed 4 bases from V and 3 bases from J; junction bases left unmatched: 4. The V gene's germline CDR1 is SQVTM and CDR2 ANQGSEA. This CDR3 has 14 residues. The CDR3 coding sequence is TGCAGCGTTGCTAACAGGGGGCACAATCAGCCCCAGCATTTT. This codes for CSVANRGHNQPQHF.

This clonotype appeared a few times. Compared with germline, one end of the junction differs, possibly owing to a read error. CDR3 in amino acids: CGARMGKNIQYF. Here the CDR3 DNA reads TGCGGTGCTAGAATGGGGAAAAACATTCAGTACTTC. This chain uses TRBV20-1 with TRBJ2-4; the D is unclear. The CDR3 has 12 residues. CDR1 and CDR2 from the germline V gene are DFQATT and SNEGSKA (reference sequence).